Below, 29 T cell receptor beta chains from the same sample are listed, as sequenced in a study of CD8+CD57+ T cells in acquired aplastic anemia. Sequencing was done on patients that had shown CD8+CD57+ cell expansion by flow cytometry. Template material for TCR beta VDJ and CDR3 profiling consisted of genomic DNA. TCRdb re-analysed the reads in MiXCR, keeping a single row per CDR3 protein. The table records approximately 220,000 distinct CDR3 sequences, roughly 53% of them present only once. The sample consisted of sorted CD4+, CD8+, or CD8+CD57+ T cells (not recorded which) from PBMCs. All receptors derive from a human donor with aplastic anemia.

This chain connects TRBV20-1 to TRBJ2-3, with 10 bases lining up with TRBD2. Trimming cost V 4 bases and J 2 bases; bases outside gene matches: 15. The CDR3 runs to 18 residues. Germline CDR1 DFQATT, CDR2 SNEGSKA (reference sequence). This CDR3 is CSAITSRASGGITDTQYF. The CDR3 region has the DNA TGCAGTGCTATAACATCACGGGCTAGCGGGGGTATCACAGATACGCAGTATTTT.

J is TRBJ2-7 and V is TRBV25-1, with 11 positions matching TRBD1. CDR1 and CDR2 from the germline V gene are MGHDK and SYGVNS. The CDR3 has 14 amino acids. V was clipped by 8 bases and J by 2 bases; unmatched bases: 5. The CDR3 region is CASLGQGGAYEQYF. The CDR3 bases are TGTGCCAGCCTGGGACAGGGGGGAGCCTACGAGCAGTACTTC.

Details on this clonotype: One end of the junction is discordant with germline, which a read error may explain. The chain uses TRBV6-1 and TRBJ2-5; 7 nucleotides match TRBD2. The CDR3 has 16 residues. Germline assignment: CDR1 MNHNS and CDR2 SASEGT. DNA of the CDR3: TGTGCCAGCAAAAGGGTGGGAGGGCGAGTAGACGAGACCCTGTACTTC. Encoded protein: CASKRVGGRVDETLYF.

This rearrangement joins TRBV29-1 to TRBJ1-2; D is unclear. With 7 bases removed from V and 4 bases from J, the gap between germline ends came to 10 bases. The germline V gene has CDR1 SQVTM and CDR2 ANQGSEA. This CDR3 comprises 11 residues. The CDR3 is CSGLGGYGYTF. CDR3 nucleotides: TGCAGCGGATTGGGAGGCTATGGCTACACCTTC.

This clonotype was picked up a small number of times. V usage is TRBV9 and J usage is TRBJ1-3, with TRBD1 matching 10 bases. Germline-derived CDR1 and CDR2 are SGDLS and YYNGEE. The CDR3 loop spans 19 amino acids. V trimming: 4 bases; J trimming: 3 bases; junction bases outside the gene matches: 16. In DNA, the CDR3 is TGTGCCAGCAGCCCTTCAAGAAACCGACAGGGGGCATTTGGAAACACCATATATTTT. Translated, it gives CASSPSRNRQGAFGNTIYF.

This clonotype was picked up a small number of times. A much larger clone lies a single base off, so this may be a read error. The rearrangement links TRBV4-1 to TRBJ1-1; 12 bases fit TRBD1. The CDR3 consists of 15 residues. Germline V lookup: CDR1 MGHRA, CDR2 YSYEKL. Unmatched junction bases numbered 9, after V lost 8 bases and J lost 5 bases. CDR3 nucleotides: TGCGCCAGCGGCCCTGGGGACAGGGGGCATACTGAAGCTTTCTTT. Its translation: CASGPGDRGHTEAFF.

The V and J genes are TRBV15 and TRBJ1-1; no clear D. From germline, CDR1 is LNHNV and CDR2 YYDKDF (reference sequence). This CDR3 is 13 amino acids long. V dropped 0 bases and J dropped 7 bases, with 9 bases sitting between them. The DNA for the CDR3 is TGTGCCACCAGCAGAGATCGAGGGCTTGAAGCTTTCTTT. Translation: CATSRDRGLEAFF. Full variable domain (outside the CDR3, taken from reference TRBV15 and TRBJ1-1): DAMVIQNPRYQVTQFGKPVTLSCSQTLNHNVMYWYQQKSSQAPKLLFHYYDKDFNNEADTPDNFQSRRPNTSFCFLDIRSPGLGDTAMYLCATSRDRGLEAFFGQGTRLTVV.

The V and J genes are TRBV27 and TRBJ2-5; tentatively, D is TRBD1 or TRBD2 (6 bases each). The germline V gene has CDR1 MNHEY and CDR2 SMNVEV (reference sequence). The CDR3 totals 14 residues. The ends were cut back, 6 bases at V and 7 bases at J, with 18 bases in the middle. CDR3 sequence reads: CASSEGGQGGTQYF. CDR3 DNA sequence: TGTGCCAGCAGCGAGGGGGGCCAAGGTGGGACCCAGTACTTC.

The chain carries TRBV10-1 and TRBJ1-6; maybe TRBD1 (5 bases). The CDR3 has 13 amino acids. Looked up from germline, CDR1 is WNHNN and CDR2 is SYGVQD (reference sequence). The V and J ends lost 6 bases and 6 bases respectively, with 9 bases between them. The CDR3 nucleotides read TGCGCCAGCAGATCCAGGGTTAATTCACCCCTCCACTTT. Amino acid sequence: CASRSRVNSPLHF.

This clonotype has only a few counts. A junction end diverges from the germline sequence, so it may reflect a read error. This chain links TRBV12-3 or TRBV12-4 with TRBJ2-7; the D gene is possibly TRBD1 (5 bases). The CDR3 totals 14 residues. The CDR3 loop reads CAGSLAGPTYEQYF. Here the CDR3 DNA reads TGTGCCGGCAGTTTAGCAGGGCCTACCTACGAGCAGTACTTC.

Notes on this clonotype: This clone may be a read error of a much larger clone one base away. V and J are TRBV6-6 and TRBJ1-2, with 7 bases lining up with TRBD1. The germline V gene encodes CDR1 MNHNY and CDR2 SVGAGI (reference sequence). The CDR3 runs to 14 residues. V trimming: 5 bases; J trimming: 8 bases; junction bases outside the gene matches: 11. Written as DNA, the CDR3 is TGTGCCAGCAGTCTCGGACAGGTCCGGGAGGGCTACACCTTC. The encoded protein is CASSLGQVREGYTF.

This clonotype was counted many times. The V call is TRBV6-1, the J call TRBJ1-5, with D possibly being TRBD1 (5 bases). Germline V CDR1 and CDR2: MNHNS, SASEGT. Trimming removed 4 bases at V and 10 bases at J, with 14 bases between. The CDR3 loop spans 13 amino acids. CDR3 protein: CASSGQWVEPQHF. The CDR3 nucleotides read TGTGCCAGCAGTGGACAGTGGGTTGAACCCCAGCATTTT.

The sample holds many counts of this clonotype. The genes are TRBV5-1 and TRBJ2-3; 8 bases agree with TRBD1. The junction had 1 base not matched to a gene; V was cut back by 0 bases and J by 1 base. From germline, CDR1 is SGHRS and CDR2 YFSETQ. This CDR3 is built from 15 residues. DNA of the CDR3: TGCGCCAGCAGCTTGGGGGGACAGGGCACAGATACGCAGTATTTT. This codes for CASSLGGQGTDTQYF.

This clonotype was found many times. V and J are TRBV5-6 and TRBJ2-7; D unclear. The CDR3 is 14 amino acids. V lost 0 bases to trimming and J lost 0 bases, with 7 bases between them. Per germline, CDR1 SGHDT and CDR2 YYEEEE. The CDR3, as DNA: TGTGCCAGCAGCTTGGTTGCGAGCTCCTACGAGCAGTACTTC. Its protein product is CASSLVASSYEQYF.

The chain is built from TRBV10-2 and TRBJ1-4; 7 nucleotides align to TRBD1. This CDR3 comprises 16 residues. The V and J ends lost 4 bases and 3 bases, in that order; junction bases with no gene match: 8. Germline CDR1 reads WSHSY; CDR2 reads SAAADI. CDR3 bases: TGCGCCAGCAGTGTTGCAGGGGGTTTGTCTAATGAAAAACTGTTTTTT. It codes for CASSVAGGLSNEKLFF.

This clonotype has more than one count but fewer than ten. This rearrangement joins TRBV29-1 to TRBJ1-1; perhaps TRBD1 as D (5 bases). The ends were cut back, 6 bases at V and 5 bases at J, with 10 bases in the middle. The germline V gene encodes CDR1 SQVTM and CDR2 ANQGSEA. CDR3 length: 11 residues. CDR3 region: CSVSWGTEAFF. For the CDR3, the DNA is TGCAGCGTCTCATGGGGGACTGAAGCTTTCTTT.

The table lists this clonotype with many counts. The V and J genes are TRBV7-9 and TRBJ1-1; no firm D call. The V and J ends lost 3 bases and 4 bases respectively, with 9 bases between them. The CDR3 consists of 13 residues. Germline lookup yields CDR1 SEHNR and CDR2 FQNEAQ (reference sequence). The CDR3: CASSLPVVTEAFF. In DNA form, the CDR3 reads TGTGCCAGCAGCTTGCCCGTGGTCACTGAAGCTTTCTTT.

This clonotype was detected many times. V gene TRBV24-1 combines with J gene TRBJ2-3; 9 nucleotides line up with TRBD1. CDR1 KGHDR and CDR2 SFDVKD come from the germline V gene. CDR3 size: 17 residues. J was trimmed by 1 base and V by 3 bases; bases with no gene match: 7. CDR3 sequence: CATSDGTGTGRTDTQYF. The DNA of the CDR3 is TGTGCCACCAGTGATGGGACCGGGACAGGGCGCACAGATACGCAGTATTTT.

This clonotype was seen repeatedly, ten times or more. This chain uses TRBV11-2 with TRBJ1-1, with D perhaps matching TRBD1 (6 bases). The CDR3 totals 13 residues. V was cut by 5 bases and J by 3 bases, with 10 bases left in between. Looked up from germline, CDR1 is SGHAT and CDR2 is FQNNGV. The CDR3 bases are TGTGCCAGCAGCATCCGACAGGACACTGAAGCTTTCTTT. This sequence encodes CASSIRQDTEAFF. Full variable domain (remainder filled in from reference TRBV11-2 and TRBJ1-1): EAGVAQSPRYKIIEKRQSVAFWCNPISGHATLYWYQQILGQGPKLLIQFQNNGVVDDSQLPKDRFSAERLKGVDSTLKIQPAKLEDSAVYLCASSIRQDTEAFFGQGTRLTVV.

The chain employs TRBV7-9 and TRBJ2-7, with TRBD1 matching 7 bases. After removal of 4 bases from V and 4 bases from J, the junction contained 10 bases not matched to a gene. The CDR3 has 15 amino acids. In germline, CDR1 is SEHNR, CDR2 FQNEAQ (reference sequence). CDR3 protein: CASSSQTGARYEQYF. The CDR3 nucleotides read TGTGCCAGCAGCTCCCAAACAGGGGCGCGGTACGAGCAGTACTTC.

The V gene is TRBV7-8, the J gene TRBJ2-7; TRBD1 aligns across 7 bases. The CDR3 length is 15 residues. J was trimmed by 0 bases and V by 5 bases; bases with no gene match: 7. Per germline, CDR1 SGHVS and CDR2 FQNEAQ. Here the CDR3 DNA reads TGTGCCAGCAGCAGAGGGACAGCCCCCTCCTACGAGCAGTACTTC. Its translation is CASSRGTAPSYEQYF.

This clonotype was found many times. V gene TRBV6-2 or TRBV6-3 combines with J gene TRBJ1-3; D gene unclear. The CDR3 has 14 residues. Germline V gene data show CDR1 as MNHEY and CDR2 as SVGEGT. Trimming took 4 bases from V and 4 from J, leaving 11 bases between them. The CDR3 loop reads CASSFEGIGNTIYF. CDR3 in DNA: TGTGCCAGCAGTTTCGAGGGCATCGGAAACACCATATATTTT.

DNA of the CDR3: TGCGCCAGCAGTGAGAGTGTTCGCACTAAACGGGTTTACGAGCAGTACTTC. This encodes CASSESVRTKRVYEQYF. The chain couples TRBV10-2 to TRBJ2-7; D gene ambiguous. CDR1 WSHSY and CDR2 SAAADI come from the germline V gene. The CDR3 runs 17 residues. The V and J ends lost 2 bases and 4 bases respectively, with 21 bases between them.

This clonotype appeared many times. The rearrangement uses TRBV6-6 and TRBJ1-5; 9 positions match TRBD1. Germline V CDR1 and CDR2: MNHNY, SVGAGI (reference sequence). The CDR3 is 14 amino acids. The V gene end was trimmed by 11 bases and the J gene end by 7 bases; junction bases not matched to a gene: 12. The CDR3 DNA reads as TGTGCCGGCTCTCGGACAGGGGATCGACAGCCCCAGCATTTT. It yields the protein CAGSRTGDRQPQHF.

The V call is TRBV25-1, the J call TRBJ1-4; D ambiguous. From germline, CDR1 is MGHDK and CDR2 SYGVNS. With 1 base removed from V and 5 bases from J, the gap between germline ends came to 11 bases. The CDR3 is 15 amino acids. CDR3 nucleotides: TGTGCCAGCAGTGAATCATTTAGTCAGAATGAAAAACTGTTTTTT. It encodes CASSESFSQNEKLFF.

V usage is TRBV7-9 and J usage is TRBJ2-7, with TRBD1 as a possible D gene (5 bases). The CDR3 has 12 amino acids. V was shortened by 3 bases and J by 6 bases, with 9 bases between the two germline ends. Germline-derived CDR1 and CDR2 are SEHNR and FQNEAQ (reference sequence). CDR3 sequence: CASSFRVIEQYF. CDR3 coding DNA: TGTGCCAGCAGCTTCAGGGTCATCGAGCAGTACTTC.

This chain connects TRBV30 to TRBJ2-2, with no clear D. In germline, CDR1 is GTSNPN, CDR2 SVGIG (reference sequence). This CDR3 spans 12 amino acids. Trimming stripped 3 bases from V and 3 bases from J, with 5 bases between. CDR3 amino acids: CAWSRYTGELFF. DNA of the CDR3: TGTGCCTGGAGCCGATACACCGGGGAGCTGTTTTTT.

Only a few counts were recorded for this clonotype. The CDR3 here is CASSFSRGNQPQHF. The CDR3 DNA follows: TGTGCCAGCAGCTTTAGCAGGGGAAATCAGCCCCAGCATTTT. The genes are TRBV7-2 and TRBJ1-5; the D gene is possibly TRBD1 (6 bases). The germline V and J ends were trimmed by 3 bases and 4 bases, with 10 bases remaining between them. This CDR3 has 14 residues. The V gene's germline CDR1 is SGHTA and CDR2 FQGNSA.

As concerns this clonotype: A much larger clone differs from this one at a single base, so this may be a read error. V gene TRBV4-1 combines with J gene TRBJ2-7, with D possibly matching TRBD1 (6 bases). The germline gives CDR1 MGHRA, CDR2 YSYEKL. There are 15 residues in the CDR3. CDR3 sequence reads: CANSPPLTGSYEQYF. The CDR3 bases are TGCGCCAACAGCCCACCTCTAACAGGGTCCTACGAGCAGTACTTC.